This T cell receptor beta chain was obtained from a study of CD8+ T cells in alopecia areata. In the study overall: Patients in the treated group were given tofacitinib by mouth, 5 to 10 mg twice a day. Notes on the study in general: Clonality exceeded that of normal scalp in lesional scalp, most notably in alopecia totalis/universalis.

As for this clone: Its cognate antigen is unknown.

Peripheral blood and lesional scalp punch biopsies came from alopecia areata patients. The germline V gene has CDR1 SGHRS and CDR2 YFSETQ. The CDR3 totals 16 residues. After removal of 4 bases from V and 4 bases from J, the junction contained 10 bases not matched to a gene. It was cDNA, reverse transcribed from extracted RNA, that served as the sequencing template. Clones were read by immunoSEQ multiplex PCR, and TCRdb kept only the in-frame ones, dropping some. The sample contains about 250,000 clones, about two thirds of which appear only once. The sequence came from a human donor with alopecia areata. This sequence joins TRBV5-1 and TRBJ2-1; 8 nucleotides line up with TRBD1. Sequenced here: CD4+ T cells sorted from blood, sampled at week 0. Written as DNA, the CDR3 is TGCGCCAGCAGCCCTTTCGCTAGGGACAGGTACAATGAGCAGTTCTTC. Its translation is CASSPFARDRYNEQFF.